The 20 T cell receptor beta chains below were found in one sample sequenced in a study of OX40 agonist ivuxolimab in advanced cancers. Preparation of the library involved the immunoSEQ multiplex PCR assay. TCRdb provides this immuneACCESS table in a form limited to in-frame rearrangements. Some clones are lacking; in checked studies, under half of them reflect an unresolved V gene, and why the rest are absent is not known. Within this sample are some 96,000 clones, with around nine tenths of them counted one time only. The top ten hold around 0.16% of the sample. Sequencing was performed on CD4+ or CD8+ T cells sorted from blood, taken in a trial of the OX40 agonist ivuxolimab. Receptor source: an adult with an advanced solid tumor such as melanoma, head and neck, liver or kidney cancer.

The J gene is TRBJ1-1, the V gene TRBV30; D is undetermined. Germline CDR1 reads GTSNPN; CDR2 reads SVGIG (reference sequence). This CDR3 comprises 14 residues. Trimming cost V 0 bases and J 0 bases, with 8 bases left between them. CDR3 in DNA: TGTGCCTGGAGTGTAGGAGGCATGAACACTGAAGCTTTCTTT. It encodes CAWSVGGMNTEAFF.

The chain uses TRBV9 and TRBJ2-5, with D tentatively TRBD2 (6 bases). Germline loops: CDR1 SGDLS, CDR2 YYNGEE. Trimming removed 0 bases from V and 4 bases from J, with 16 bases in between. This CDR3 is 16 amino acids long. This chain's CDR3 is CASSVAGGNGGETQYF. CDR3 coding DNA: TGTGCCAGCAGCGTAGCAGGAGGGAATGGGGGAGAGACCCAGTACTTC. The full variable domain, with the rest looked up from reference TRBV9 and TRBJ2-5, is DSGVTQTPKHLITATGQRVTLRCSPRSGDLSVYWYQQSLDQGLQFLIQYYNGEERAKGNILERFSAQQFPDLHSELNLSSLELGDSALYFCASSVAGGNGGETQYFGPGTRLLVL.

The CDR3 loop reads CASSLFVRTGGGEQYF. The CDR3 DNA reads TGTGCCAGCAGTCTTTTTGTCCGGACAGGGGGCGGCGAGCAGTACTTC. This chain joins TRBV6-6 and TRBJ2-7; TRBD1 matches 11 bases. The germline V gene encodes CDR1 MNHNY and CDR2 SVGAGI (reference sequence). The CDR3 sequence is 16 residues long. The trim removed 5 bases at V and 6 bases at J, leaving 12 bases unmatched.

This chain links TRBV6-1 with TRBJ2-1; 11 bases match TRBD2. CDR3 size: 12 residues. Germline-derived CDR1 and CDR2 are MNHNS and SASEGT. Losses at the gene ends were 6 bases for V and 10 bases for J; bases not matched to a gene: 2. The CDR3 region has the DNA TGTGCCAGCAGCCGACTAGCGGGAGAGCAGTTCTTC. It yields the protein CASSRLAGEQFF.

V gene TRBV29-1 combines with J gene TRBJ1-2; no reliable D call. V shed 4 bases and J shed 3 bases, with 12 bases lying between them. There are 13 residues in the CDR3. Germline V gene lookup returns CDR1 SQVTM and CDR2 ANQGSEA. CDR3 DNA sequence: TGCAGCGTTGCAGTCTGGCAGGACTATGGCTACACCTTC. This codes for CSVAVWQDYGYTF.

The chain joins TRBV6-5 to TRBJ1-5; 9 positions match TRBD1. Germline lookup yields CDR1 MNHEY and CDR2 SVGAGI. The CDR3 has 14 amino acids. Trimming removed 4 bases from V and 6 bases from J; junction bases left unmatched: 4. The DNA for the CDR3 is TGTGCCAGCAGTTCGGACAGGGGTAGTCAGCCCCAGCATTTT. The encoded protein is CASSSDRGSQPQHF.

This rearrangement joins TRBV7-8 to TRBJ2-7, with TRBD2 identical over 7 bases. Germline assignment: CDR1 SGHVS and CDR2 FQNEAQ. This CDR3 has 14 amino acids. V shed 5 bases, J shed 2 bases, and the junction held 6 bases outside the gene matches. The CDR3 sequence: CASSSLADTYEQYF. CDR3 nucleotide sequence: TGTGCCAGCAGCAGTCTAGCGGACACCTACGAGCAGTACTTC.

This rearrangement joins TRBV28 to TRBJ2-7; D gene ambiguous. Germline lookup yields CDR1 MDHEN and CDR2 SYDVKM. The V gene lost 7 bases and the J gene lost 3 bases, with 10 bases spanning the gap. CDR3 size: 12 residues. CDR3 bases: TGTGCCAGCACGGCAGGCCTCTACGAGCAGTACTTC. Translating it yields CASTAGLYEQYF. Filled out from reference TRBV28 and TRBJ2-7, the complete variable domain reads DVKVTQSSRYLVKRTGEKVFLECVQDMDHENMFWYRQDPGLGLRLIYFSYDVKMKEKGDIPEGYSVSREKKERFSLILESASTNQTSMYLCASTAGLYEQYFGPGTRLTVT.

A few counts support this clone. The CDR3 nucleotides are TGTGCCAGTAGTGCGGGAGCTCGGGCCGGGGAGCTGTTTTTT. Translating gives CASSAGARAGELFF. The V call is TRBV19, the J call TRBJ2-2; 7 nucleotides align to TRBD2. Germline loops: CDR1 LNHDA, CDR2 SQIVND (reference sequence). V dropped 5 bases and J dropped 6; count of bases not matched to a gene: 6. This CDR3 contains 14 residues. The full variable domain, rest sourced from reference TRBV19 and TRBJ2-2, is DGGITQSPKYLFRKEGQNVTLSCEQNLNHDAMYWYRQDPGQGLRLIYYSQIVNDFQKGDIAEGYSVSREKKESFPLTVTSAQKNPTAFYLCASSAGARAGELFFGEGSRLTVL.

This chain links TRBV2 with TRBJ2-3, with 7 bases that match TRBD2. CDR3 length: 15 residues. V dropped 3 bases and J dropped 0; count of bases not matched to a gene: 3. CDR1 SNHLY and CDR2 FYNNEI come from the germline V gene. This CDR3 reads CASSEGGRSTDTQYF. The CDR3 coding sequence is TGTGCCAGCAGTGAGGGCGGGAGAAGCACAGATACGCAGTATTTT.

The chain joins TRBV19 to TRBJ1-2; 7 bases are shared with TRBD1. CDR1 is LNHDA and CDR2 is SQIVND in the germline V gene (reference sequence). The V and J ends lost 9 bases and 7 bases, in that order; junction bases with no gene match: 5. CDR3 length: 11 amino acids. This CDR3 is CASRQGGGYTF. DNA of the CDR3: TGTGCCAGCCGACAGGGAGGTGGCTACACCTTC. Full variable domain (missing parts from reference TRBV19 and TRBJ1-2): DGGITQSPKYLFRKEGQNVTLSCEQNLNHDAMYWYRQDPGQGLRLIYYSQIVNDFQKGDIAEGYSVSREKKESFPLTVTSAQKNPTAFYLCASRQGGGYTFGSGTRLTVV.

A few counts support this clone. The rearrangement uses TRBV9 and TRBJ1-3, with D unresolved. The CDR3 runs to 17 residues. Trimming shortened V by 0 bases and J by 0 bases, and 13 bases separated the two germline ends. Germline CDR1 is SGDLS and CDR2 is YYNGEE. CDR3 protein: CASSVAEGRASGNTIYF. DNA for the CDR3: TGTGCCAGCAGCGTAGCTGAAGGCCGAGCCTCTGGAAACACCATATATTTT. Full variable domain (rest looked up from reference TRBV9 and TRBJ1-3): DSGVTQTPKHLITATGQRVTLRCSPRSGDLSVYWYQQSLDQGLQFLIQYYNGEERAKGNILERFSAQQFPDLHSELNLSSLELGDSALYFCASSVAEGRASGNTIYFGEGSWLTVV.

This clone was recorded a few times. The chain combines TRBV30 with TRBJ2-1; D remains ambiguous. Trimming took 7 bases from V and 0 from J, leaving 10 bases between them. This CDR3 has 13 amino acids. Germline V gene data show CDR1 as GTSNPN and CDR2 as SVGIG (reference sequence). The CDR3, as DNA: TGTGCCTACCATCTAAGCTCCTACAATGAGCAGTTCTTC. Amino acid sequence: CAYHLSSYNEQFF.

The chain links TRBV7-8 to TRBJ1-6; D possibly corresponds to TRBD1 (6 bases). Germline V gene lookup returns CDR1 SGHVS and CDR2 FQNEAQ. V was cut by 5 bases and J by 2 bases, with 16 bases left in between. CDR3 length: 17 amino acids. The CDR3 loop reads CASSPEGGATYNSPLHF. In DNA, the CDR3 is TGTGCCAGCAGCCCAGAAGGGGGGGCAACCTATAATTCACCCCTCCACTTT.

Worth noting for this clone: A read error may account for a junction end that differs from germline. Other DNA sequences in this sample translate to the same CDR3. The chain recombines TRBV28 with TRBJ2-1; 10 nucleotides align to TRBD2. Looked up from germline, CDR1 is MDHEN and CDR2 is SYDVKM. This CDR3 is 15 amino acids long. This CDR3 is CASSLPTSGYNEQFF. In nucleotides, the CDR3 is TGTGCCAGTAGTTTACCGACTAGCGGGTACAATGAGCAGTTCTTC.

The gene calls are TRBV5-1 and TRBJ1-1; D unclear. Germline V CDR1 and CDR2: SGHRS, YFSETQ. Trimming stripped 4 bases from V and 0 bases from J, with 25 bases between. The CDR3 has 19 amino acids. The DNA of the CDR3 is TGCGCCAGCAGCCCAGAAGCTGGGAGGGTAGGCCGGATGAACACTGAAGCTTTCTTT. Its protein product is CASSPEAGRVGRMNTEAFF. Drawing the rest from reference TRBV5-1 and TRBJ1-1, the complete variable domain is KAGVTQTPRYLIKTRGQQVTLSCSPISGHRSVSWYQQTPGQGLQFLFEYFSETQRNKGNFPGRFSGRQFSNSRSEMNVSTLELGDSALYLCASSPEAGRVGRMNTEAFFGQGTRLTVV.

The CDR3 DNA is TGTGCCTCGAGGGGGGCGAACTCTGGAAACACCATATATTTT. This codes for CASRGANSGNTIYF. The chain is built from TRBV10-3 and TRBJ1-3, with D possibly TRBD1 on 6 matching bases. Deletions cut 11 bases from V and 0 bases from J, with 14 bases between. The germline CDR1 and CDR2 sequences are ENHRY and SYGVKD. This CDR3 contains 14 residues.

The chain uses TRBV7-2 and TRBJ2-2; D is possibly TRBD1 (6 bases). The CDR3 is 15 amino acids. CDR1 SGHTA and CDR2 FQGNSA come from the germline V gene. V shed 5 bases and J shed 5 bases, with 15 bases lying between them. The CDR3 here is CASSANRVGTGELFF. For the CDR3, the DNA is TGTGCCAGCAGCGCCAACAGGGTGGGAACCGGGGAGCTGTTTTTT. Supplemented by reference TRBV7-2 and TRBJ2-2, the full variable domain reads GAGVSQSPSNKVTEKGKDVELRCDPISGHTALYWYRQSLGQGLEFLIYFQGNSAPDKSGLPSDRFSAERTGGSVSTLTIQRTQQEDSAVYLCASSANRVGTGELFFGEGSRLTVL.

This rearrangement joins TRBV7-2 to TRBJ2-7; 11 nucleotides agree with TRBD2. V was clipped by 4 bases and J by 9 bases; unmatched bases: 14. This CDR3 region has 16 residues. Germline V lookup: CDR1 SGHTA, CDR2 FQGNSA. The CDR3 is CASSSRLAGPGVRQYF. The DNA of the CDR3 is TGTGCCAGCAGCTCCAGACTAGCGGGGCCCGGGGTGAGGCAGTACTTC.

CDR3 region: CASSPGTASYNEQFF. CDR3 DNA: TGTGCCAGCTCTCCAGGGACGGCCTCCTACAATGAGCAGTTCTTC. The V gene is TRBV18, the J gene TRBJ2-1; D assignment may be TRBD1 or TRBD2 (5 bases each). The CDR3 loop spans 15 amino acids. The V gene lost 6 bases and the J gene lost 0 bases, with 12 bases spanning the gap. Germline V gene sequence: CDR1 KGHSH, CDR2 LQKENI.